This T cell receptor (beta chain) was obtained from a study of response to subunit inactivated influenza vaccine. Whole-study results and caveats: Authors suggested seasonal influenza vaccinations each recruit few new T cells.

The CDR3 is 16 residues long. V gave up 6 bases and J gave up 6 bases; unmatched junction bases: 12. The germline V gene encodes CDR1 DFQATT and CDR2 SNEGSKA (reference sequence). This clonotype was seen at least ten times. Its antigen is still unknown. A single record per CDR3 protein comes from TCRdb applying MiXCR to the RT-PCR reads. Among hundreds of thousands of distinct CDR3 sequences listed, 7.5% to 8.5% were seen once. The chain uses TRBV20-1 and TRBJ1-5; TRBD1 aligns across 12 bases. The TCR originated in a man aged 50-75 years who received an inactivated influenza vaccine. This specimen consisted of PBMCs from blood, obtained around 2 years after vaccination. In nucleotides, the CDR3 is TGCAGTGCAACCGGGACAGGGGGCGCGGGTGGTCAGCCCCAGCATTTT. This translates into CSATGTGGAGGQPQHF.